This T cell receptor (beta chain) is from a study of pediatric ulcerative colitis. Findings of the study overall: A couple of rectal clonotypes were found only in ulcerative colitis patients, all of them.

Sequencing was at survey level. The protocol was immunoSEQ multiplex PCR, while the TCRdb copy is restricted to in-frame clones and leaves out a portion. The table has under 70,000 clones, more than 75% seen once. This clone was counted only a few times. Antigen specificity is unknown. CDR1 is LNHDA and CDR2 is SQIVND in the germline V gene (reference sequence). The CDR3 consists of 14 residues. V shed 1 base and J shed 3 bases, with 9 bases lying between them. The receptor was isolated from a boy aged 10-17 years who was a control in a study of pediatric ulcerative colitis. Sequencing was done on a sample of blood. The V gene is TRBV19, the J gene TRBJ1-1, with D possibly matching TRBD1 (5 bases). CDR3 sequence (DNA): TGTGCCAGTAGTATAGGCTGGGGGGACACTGAAGCTTTCTTT. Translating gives CASSIGWGDTEAFF. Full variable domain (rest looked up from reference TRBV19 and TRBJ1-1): DGGITQSPKYLFRKEGQNVTLSCEQNLNHDAMYWYRQDPGQGLRLIYYSQIVNDFQKGDIAEGYSVSREKKESFPLTVTSAQKNPTAFYLCASSIGWGDTEAFFGQGTRLTVV.